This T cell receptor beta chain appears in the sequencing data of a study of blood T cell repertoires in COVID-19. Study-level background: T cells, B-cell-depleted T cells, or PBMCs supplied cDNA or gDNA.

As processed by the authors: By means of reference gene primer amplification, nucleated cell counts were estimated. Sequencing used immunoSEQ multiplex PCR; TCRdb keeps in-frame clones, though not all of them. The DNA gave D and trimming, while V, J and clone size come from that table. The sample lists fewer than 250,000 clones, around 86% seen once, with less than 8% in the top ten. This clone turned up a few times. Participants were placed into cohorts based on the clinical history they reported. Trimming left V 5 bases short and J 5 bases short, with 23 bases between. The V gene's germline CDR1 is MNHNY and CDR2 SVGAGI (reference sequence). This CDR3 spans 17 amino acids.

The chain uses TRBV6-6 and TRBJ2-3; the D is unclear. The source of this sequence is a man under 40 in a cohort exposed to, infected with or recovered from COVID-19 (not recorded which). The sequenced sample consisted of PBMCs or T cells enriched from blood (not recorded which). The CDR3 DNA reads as TGTGCCAGCAGTCTTGAGCCAAAGAATTCGCGCTTAGATACGCAGTATTTT. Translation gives CASSLEPKNSRLDTQYF.